This T cell receptor beta chain was found in a study of tumor-infiltrating lymphocytes in primary liver carcinoma. Comment on this clonotype: At one of its ends the junction is not consistent with the germline gene, which may arise from a read error.

The germline V gene encodes CDR1 SNHLY and CDR2 FYNNEI. The CDR3 has 15 amino acids. Researchers generated TCR beta cDNA from roughly 500 ng of total RNA, relying on a constant-region primer. Libraries of TCR beta came from three nested multiplex PCR rounds with slightly modified ARM-PCR. Amplification in the first two PCR rounds was performed using TRBV1-TRBV30 forward primers and a C-beta reverse primer for roughly 10 cycles each. One entry per CDR3 protein results from TCRdb running MiXCR on the multiplex PCR reads. The repertoire includes 65,000 to 80,000 distinct CDR3 sequences, approximately 74% of them detected once, and 25% to 35% sits in the top ten. Taking about 19-32 mg of unsorted bulk tissue, the authors co-extracted RNA and DNA. None of the patients had received treatment, and all had chronic HBV infection.

The sample taken for sequencing was liver tumor tissue from sampling region 4. Subset: tumor region T4, right-lateral pole. The chain carries TRBV2 and TRBJ2-1; the match to TRBD2 covers 10 bases. This sequence was found in a man aged 40-49 years with primary liver carcinoma and hepatitis B virus infection. The CDR3 loop is CVSREAGLARNEQFF. CDR3 bases: TGTGTCAGCAGAGAAGCGGGACTAGCGAGGAATGAGCAGTTCTTC.